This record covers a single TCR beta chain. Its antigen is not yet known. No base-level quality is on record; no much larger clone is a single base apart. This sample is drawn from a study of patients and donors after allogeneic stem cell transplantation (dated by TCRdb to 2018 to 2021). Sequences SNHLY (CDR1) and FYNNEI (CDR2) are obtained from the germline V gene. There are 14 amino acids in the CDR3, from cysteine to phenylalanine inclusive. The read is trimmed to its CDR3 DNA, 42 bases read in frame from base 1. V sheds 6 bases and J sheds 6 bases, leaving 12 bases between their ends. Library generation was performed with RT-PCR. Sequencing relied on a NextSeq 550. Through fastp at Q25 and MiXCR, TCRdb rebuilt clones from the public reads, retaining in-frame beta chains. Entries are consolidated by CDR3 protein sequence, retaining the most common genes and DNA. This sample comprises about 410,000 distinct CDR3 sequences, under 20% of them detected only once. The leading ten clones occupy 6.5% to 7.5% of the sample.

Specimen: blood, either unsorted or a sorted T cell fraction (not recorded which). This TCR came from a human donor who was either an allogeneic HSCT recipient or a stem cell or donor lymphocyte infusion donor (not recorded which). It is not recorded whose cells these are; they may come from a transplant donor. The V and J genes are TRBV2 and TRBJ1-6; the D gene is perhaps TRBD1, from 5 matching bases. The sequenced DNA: TGTGCCAGCAGCCAGGGAGGTAGTAATTCACCCCTCCACTTT. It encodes CASSQGGSNSPLHF.